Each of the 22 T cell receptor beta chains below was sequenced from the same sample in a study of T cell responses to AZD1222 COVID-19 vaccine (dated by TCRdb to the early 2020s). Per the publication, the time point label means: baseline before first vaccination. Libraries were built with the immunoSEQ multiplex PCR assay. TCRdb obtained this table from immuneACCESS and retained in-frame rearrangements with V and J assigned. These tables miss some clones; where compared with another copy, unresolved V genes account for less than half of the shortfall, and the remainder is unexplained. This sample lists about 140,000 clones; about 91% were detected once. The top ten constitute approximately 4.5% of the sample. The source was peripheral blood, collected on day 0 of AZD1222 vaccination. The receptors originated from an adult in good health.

The CDR3: CASSQDYGGGIAFF. The CDR3 DNA follows: TGTGCCAGCAGCCAAGATTACGGGGGCGGAATAGCTTTCTTT. The J gene is TRBJ1-1, the V gene TRBV14; tentatively, D is TRBD1 (6 bases). V was clipped by 0 bases and J by 10 bases, with 15 bases between them. The CDR3 is made up of 14 amino acids. The V gene's germline CDR1 is SGHDN and CDR2 FVKESK.

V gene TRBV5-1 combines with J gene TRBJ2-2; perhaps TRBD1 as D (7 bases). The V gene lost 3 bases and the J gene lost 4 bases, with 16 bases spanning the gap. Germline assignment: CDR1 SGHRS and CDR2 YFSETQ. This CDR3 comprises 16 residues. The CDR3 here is CASSSSGGKGTGELFF. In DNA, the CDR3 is TGCGCCAGCAGCTCCTCAGGGGGGAAGGGCACCGGGGAGCTGTTTTTT.

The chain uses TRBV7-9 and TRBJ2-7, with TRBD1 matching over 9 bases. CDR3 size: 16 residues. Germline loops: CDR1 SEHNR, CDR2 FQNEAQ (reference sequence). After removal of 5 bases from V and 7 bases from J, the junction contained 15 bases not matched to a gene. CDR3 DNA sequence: TGTGCCAGCAGCAAGAGGACAGGGGCCGGATCGATGGAGCAGTACTTC. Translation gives CASSKRTGAGSMEQYF.

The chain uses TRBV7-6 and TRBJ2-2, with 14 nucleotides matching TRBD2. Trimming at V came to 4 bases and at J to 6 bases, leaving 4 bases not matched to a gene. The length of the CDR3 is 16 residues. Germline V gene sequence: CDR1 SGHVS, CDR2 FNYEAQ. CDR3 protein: CASSSTGLAGAGELFF. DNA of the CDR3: TGTGCCAGCAGCTCTACGGGACTAGCGGGAGCCGGGGAGCTGTTTTTT. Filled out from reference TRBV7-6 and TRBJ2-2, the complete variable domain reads GAGVSQSPRYKVTKRGQDVALRCDPISGHVSLYWYRQALGQGPEFLTYFNYEAQQDKSGLPNDRFSAERPEGSISTLTIQRTEQRDSAMYRCASSSTGLAGAGELFFGEGSRLTVL.

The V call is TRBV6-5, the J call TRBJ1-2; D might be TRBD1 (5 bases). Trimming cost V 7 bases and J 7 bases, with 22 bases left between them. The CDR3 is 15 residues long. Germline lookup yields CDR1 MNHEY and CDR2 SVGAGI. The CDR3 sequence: CASTSRDPTPSGYTF. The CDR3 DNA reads TGTGCCAGCACCTCTCGGGACCCTACCCCTTCTGGCTACACCTTC.

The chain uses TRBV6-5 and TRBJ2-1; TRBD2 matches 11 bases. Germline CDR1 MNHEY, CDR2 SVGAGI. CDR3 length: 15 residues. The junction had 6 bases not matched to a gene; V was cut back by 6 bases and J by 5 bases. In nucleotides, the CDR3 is TGTGCCAGCAGCAGGGGGACTAGCGGAAACAATGAGCAGTTCTTC. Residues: CASSRGTSGNNEQFF.

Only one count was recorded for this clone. This CDR3 reads CAISESGGRANNSPLHF. In nucleotides, the CDR3 is TGTGCCATCAGTGAGTCGGGGGGGCGCGCAAACAATTCACCCCTCCACTTT. This sequence joins TRBV10-3 and TRBJ1-6, with a possible D match to TRBD1 (6 bases). V dropped 0 bases and J dropped 7 bases, with 16 bases sitting between them. CDR3 length: 17 amino acids. Germline CDR1 is ENHRY and CDR2 is SYGVKD.

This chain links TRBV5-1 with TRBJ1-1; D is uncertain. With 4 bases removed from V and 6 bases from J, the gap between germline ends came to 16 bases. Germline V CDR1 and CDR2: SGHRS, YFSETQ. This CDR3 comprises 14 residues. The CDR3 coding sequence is TGCGCCAGCAGCCCCACGTACGGGAAGGCTGAAGCTTTCTTT. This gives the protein CASSPTYGKAEAFF.

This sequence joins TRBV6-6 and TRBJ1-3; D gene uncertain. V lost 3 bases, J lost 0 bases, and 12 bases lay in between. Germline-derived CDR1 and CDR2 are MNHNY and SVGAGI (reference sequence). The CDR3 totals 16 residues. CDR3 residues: CASSYLSEVSGNTIYF. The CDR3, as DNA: TGTGCCAGCAGTTATTTGTCGGAAGTCTCTGGAAACACCATATATTTT.

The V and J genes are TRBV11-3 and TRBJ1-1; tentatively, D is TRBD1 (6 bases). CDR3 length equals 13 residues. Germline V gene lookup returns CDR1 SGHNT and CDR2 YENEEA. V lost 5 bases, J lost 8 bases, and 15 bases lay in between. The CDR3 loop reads CASSLDRFREAFF. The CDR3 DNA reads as TGTGCCAGCAGCCTCGACAGGTTTCGGGAAGCTTTCTTT.

The CDR3 spells CASSPTNTQETQYF. CDR3 DNA sequence: TGTGCCAGCTCACCGACGAACACACAAGAGACCCAGTACTTC. The chain couples TRBV18 to TRBJ2-5; D gene unclear. Germline V gene sequence: CDR1 KGHSH, CDR2 LQKENI. The CDR3 totals 14 residues. V was trimmed by 3 bases and J by 2 bases, leaving 10 bases between them. The whole variable domain, remainder taken from reference TRBV18 and TRBJ2-5, is NAGVMQNPRHLVRRRGQEARLRCSPMKGHSHVYWYRQLPEEGLKFMVYLQKENIIDESGMPKERFSAEFPKEGPSILRIQQVVRGDSAAYFCASSPTNTQETQYFGPGTRLLVL.

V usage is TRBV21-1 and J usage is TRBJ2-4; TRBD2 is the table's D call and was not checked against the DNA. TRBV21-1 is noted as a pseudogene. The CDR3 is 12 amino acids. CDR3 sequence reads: CASSKEGVAPDF. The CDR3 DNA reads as TGTGCCAGCAGCAAAGAGGGAGTAGCTCCGGACTTC.

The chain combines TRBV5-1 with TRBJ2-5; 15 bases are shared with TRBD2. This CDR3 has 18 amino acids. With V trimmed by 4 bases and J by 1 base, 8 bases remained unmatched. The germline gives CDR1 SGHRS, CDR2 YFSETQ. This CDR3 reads CASSQGLAGGAPQETQYF. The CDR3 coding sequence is TGCGCCAGCAGCCAGGGACTAGCGGGGGGAGCCCCCCAAGAGACCCAGTACTTC.

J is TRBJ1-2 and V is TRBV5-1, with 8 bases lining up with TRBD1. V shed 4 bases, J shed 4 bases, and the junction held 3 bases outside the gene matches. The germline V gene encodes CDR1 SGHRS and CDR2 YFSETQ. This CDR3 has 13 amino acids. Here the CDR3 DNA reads TGCGCCAGCAGCATCGACAGGGGCTATGGCTACACCTTC. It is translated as CASSIDRGYGYTF.

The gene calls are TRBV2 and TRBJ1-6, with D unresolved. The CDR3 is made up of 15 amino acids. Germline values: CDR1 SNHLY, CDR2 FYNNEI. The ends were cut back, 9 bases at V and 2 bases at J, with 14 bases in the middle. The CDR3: CARGWGRAYNSPLHF. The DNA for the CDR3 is TGTGCCAGGGGCTGGGGAAGGGCCTATAATTCACCCCTCCACTTT.

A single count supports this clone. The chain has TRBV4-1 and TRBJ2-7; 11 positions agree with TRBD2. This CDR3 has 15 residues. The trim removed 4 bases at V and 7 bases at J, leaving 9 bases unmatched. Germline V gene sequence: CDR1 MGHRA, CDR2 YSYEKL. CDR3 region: CASSPQPGLAEEQYF. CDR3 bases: TGCGCCAGCAGCCCACAACCGGGACTAGCGGAAGAGCAGTACTTC.

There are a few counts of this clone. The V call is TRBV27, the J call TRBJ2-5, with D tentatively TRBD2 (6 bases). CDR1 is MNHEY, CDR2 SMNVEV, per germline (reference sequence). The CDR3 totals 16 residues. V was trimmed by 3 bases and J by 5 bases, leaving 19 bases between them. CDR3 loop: CASSFRLGVFGETQYF. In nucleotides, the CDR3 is TGTGCCAGCAGTTTCCGACTAGGGGTTTTTGGTGAGACCCAGTACTTC.

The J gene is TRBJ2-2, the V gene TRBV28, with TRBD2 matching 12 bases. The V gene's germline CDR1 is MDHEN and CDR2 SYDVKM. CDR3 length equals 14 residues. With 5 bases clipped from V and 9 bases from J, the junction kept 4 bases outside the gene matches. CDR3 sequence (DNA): TGTGCCAGCAGTGAACTAGCGGGAGGCAGGGAGCTGTTTTTT. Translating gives CASSELAGGRELFF. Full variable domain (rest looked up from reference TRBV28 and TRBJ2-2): DVKVTQSSRYLVKRTGEKVFLECVQDMDHENMFWYRQDPGLGLRLIYFSYDVKMKEKGDIPEGYSVSREKKERFSLILESASTNQTSMYLCASSELAGGRELFFGEGSRLTVL.

CDR3 bases: TGTGCCAGCTCACCACCGGGGGGCGGAGAGACCCAGTACTTC. This encodes CASSPPGGGETQYF. This rearrangement joins TRBV18 to TRBJ2-5; D may correspond to TRBD1 or TRBD2 (6 bases each). The CDR3 consists of 14 residues. Germline V gene sequence: CDR1 KGHSH, CDR2 LQKENI. V was clipped by 0 bases and J by 4 bases, with 9 bases between them.

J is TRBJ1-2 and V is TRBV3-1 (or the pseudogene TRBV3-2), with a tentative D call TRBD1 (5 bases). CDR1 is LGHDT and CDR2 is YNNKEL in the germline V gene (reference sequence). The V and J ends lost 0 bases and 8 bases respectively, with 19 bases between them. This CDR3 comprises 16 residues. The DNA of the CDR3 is TGTGCCAGCAGCCAAGAAGGTCTCAGGGCACAATACGGCTACACCTTC. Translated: CASSQEGLRAQYGYTF.

CDR3 amino acids: CASSLSGSYGYTF. In DNA form, the CDR3 reads TGTGCCAGCAGCTTATCCGGGTCCTATGGCTACACCTTC. The rearrangement links TRBV11-2 to TRBJ1-2; no clear D gene. CDR1 and CDR2 from the germline V gene are SGHAT and FQNNGV. This CDR3 contains 13 residues. V lost 2 bases to trimming and J lost 4 bases, with 8 bases between them.

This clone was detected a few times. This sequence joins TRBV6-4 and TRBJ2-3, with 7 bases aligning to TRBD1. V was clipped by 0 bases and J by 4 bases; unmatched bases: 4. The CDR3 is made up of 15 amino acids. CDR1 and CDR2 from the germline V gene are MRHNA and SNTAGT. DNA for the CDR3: TGTGCCAGCAGTGACTCGAGCACAGGGGCAGATACGCAGTATTTT. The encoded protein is CASSDSSTGADTQYF.